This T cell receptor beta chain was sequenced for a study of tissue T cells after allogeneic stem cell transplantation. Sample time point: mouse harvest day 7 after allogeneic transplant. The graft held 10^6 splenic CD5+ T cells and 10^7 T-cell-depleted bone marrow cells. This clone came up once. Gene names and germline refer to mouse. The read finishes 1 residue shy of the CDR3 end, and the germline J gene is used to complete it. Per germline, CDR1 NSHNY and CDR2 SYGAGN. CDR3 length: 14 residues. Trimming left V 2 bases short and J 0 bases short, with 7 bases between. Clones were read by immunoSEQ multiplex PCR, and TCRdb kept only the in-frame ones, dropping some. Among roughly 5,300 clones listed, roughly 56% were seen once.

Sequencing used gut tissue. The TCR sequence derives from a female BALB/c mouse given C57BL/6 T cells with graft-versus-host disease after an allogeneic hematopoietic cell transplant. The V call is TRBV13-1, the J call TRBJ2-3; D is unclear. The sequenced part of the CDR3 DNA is TGTGCCAGCAGTGAACCGGGTAGTGCAGAAACGCTGTAT. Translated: CASSEPGSAETLY. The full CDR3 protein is CASSEPGSAETLYF.